What follows are 15 T cell receptor beta chains derived from one specimen sequenced in a study of T cells in Graves' hyperthyroidism and ophthalmopathy. Researchers took RNA transcripts and amplified the TCR beta CDR3 regions from them. In the first-round RT-PCR of the TCR CDR3, the HTBI primer set was used. One entry per CDR3 protein results from TCRdb running MiXCR on the multiplex PCR reads. The table records 250,000 to 400,000 distinct CDR3 sequences, about an eighth of them present only once. Material: blood. The receptors derive from a woman aged 40 to 55 with Graves' ophthalmopathy.

This clonotype was seen repeatedly, ten times or more. V and J are TRBV6-1 and TRBJ1-2; D perhaps matches TRBD1 (5 bases). V lost 5 bases and J lost 4, with 11 bases in between. Germline-derived CDR1 and CDR2 are MNHNS and SASEGT. The CDR3 contains 13 residues. CDR3 sequence (DNA): TGTGCCAGCAGTCCCACAGGCTTCTATGGCTACACCTTC. It translates to CASSPTGFYGYTF.

This clonotype was found many times. J is TRBJ1-2 and V is TRBV29-1; no definite D call. This CDR3 is 13 amino acids long. V shed 7 bases and J shed 1 base, with 13 bases lying between them. Per the germline V gene, CDR1 is SQVTM and CDR2 is ANQGSEA. CDR3 sequence: CSALLAYNYGYTF. Written as DNA, the CDR3 is TGCAGCGCCCTTCTCGCCTATAACTATGGCTACACCTTC.

This clonotype was detected many times. This rearrangement joins TRBV6-2 or TRBV6-3 to TRBJ2-6; D is ambiguous. This CDR3 is 15 amino acids long. V dropped 8 bases and J dropped 2 bases, with 13 bases sitting between them. The V gene's germline CDR1 is MNHEY and CDR2 SVGEGT. The CDR3 loop is CASASVRTGANVLTF. The CDR3 DNA sequence: TGTGCCAGCGCCTCTGTTCGTACTGGGGCCAACGTCCTGACTTTC.

The table lists this clonotype with many counts. This chain connects TRBV2 to TRBJ2-7; TRBD1 matches at 10 bases. Germline V gives CDR1 SNHLY, CDR2 FYNNEI. The CDR3 is 15 amino acids. Unmatched junction bases numbered 7, after V lost 5 bases and J lost 3 bases. Written as DNA, the CDR3 is TGTGCCAGCAGTCCCCCCTGGACAGGGGGCTACGAGCAGTACTTC. Its translation is CASSPPWTGGYEQYF. The full variable domain, completed using reference TRBV2 and TRBJ2-7, is EPEVTQTPSHQVTQMGQEVILRCVPISNHLYFYWYRQILGQKVEFLVSFYNNEISEKSEIFDDQFSVERPDGSNFTLKIRSTKLEDSAMYFCASSPPWTGGYEQYFGPGTRLTVT.

This clonotype was picked up many times. CDR3 DNA sequence: TGCAGTGCTAGAGATCGGGGCAGTTACGGTCAGCCCCAGCATTTT. This gives the protein CSARDRGSYGQPQHF. The genes are TRBV20-1 and TRBJ1-5; a weak D match, TRBD1 (5 bases). Germline V CDR1 and CDR2: DFQATT, SNEGSKA (reference sequence). V was shortened by 0 bases and J by 6 bases, with 15 bases between the two germline ends. This CDR3 has 15 amino acids.

The rearrangement uses TRBV19 and TRBJ1-2, with D possibly being TRBD1 (6 bases). The germline CDR1 and CDR2 sequences are LNHDA and SQIVND (reference sequence). V was pared by 9 bases and J by 9 bases, with 20 bases between. The CDR3 spans 13 residues. The CDR3 DNA sequence: TGTGCCAGCACAGGGACCGGCTCTTATCGCTACACCTTC. Its translation is CASTGTGSYRYTF.

This clonotype was seen ten or more times. The rearrangement links TRBV10-3 to TRBJ2-5; 14 bases line up with TRBD2. Germline V gene data show CDR1 as ENHRY and CDR2 as SYGVKD. The CDR3 totals 18 residues. Trimming took 5 bases from V and 2 from J; bases not matched to a gene: 10. This chain's CDR3 is CAISTGTSGRKRQETQYF. DNA for the CDR3: TGTGCCATCAGTACCGGGACTAGCGGGAGAAAGCGGCAAGAGACCCAGTACTTC.

This clonotype was seen more than once but under ten times. The rearrangement links TRBV5-6 to TRBJ2-2; TRBD2 matches 13 bases. This CDR3 is 17 amino acids long. The ends lost 4 bases at V and 0 bases at J; junction bases unmatched: 3. Germline V CDR1 and CDR2: SGHDT, YYEEEE. The CDR3 DNA reads as TGTGCCAGCAGCGAACTAGCGGGAGGGCCGAACACCGGGGAGCTGTTTTTT. Its protein is CASSELAGGPNTGELFF.

The V call is TRBV9, the J call TRBJ2-2; a possible D gene is TRBD1 (6 bases). Germline CDR1 is SGDLS and CDR2 is YYNGEE. The CDR3 consists of 15 residues. The V end lost 4 bases, the J end lost 0 bases, and 10 bases lay between the germline ends. In DNA, the CDR3 is TGTGCCAGCAGCCCAGGGGCTACGAACACCGGGGAGCTGTTTTTT. As protein: CASSPGATNTGELFF. Together with reference TRBV9 and TRBJ2-2, the CDR3 gives the full variable domain: DSGVTQTPKHLITATGQRVTLRCSPRSGDLSVYWYQQSLDQGLQFLIQYYNGEERAKGNILERFSAQQFPDLHSELNLSSLELGDSALYFCASSPGATNTGELFFGEGSRLTVL.

This clonotype has a count of ten or more. The V and J genes are TRBV12-3 or TRBV12-4 and TRBJ2-3, with TRBD2 matching over 12 bases. This CDR3 spans 20 amino acids. With V trimmed by 4 bases and J by 0 bases, 14 bases remained unmatched. CDR3 residues: CASSSGRTSGVLSSTDTQYF. CDR3 coding DNA: TGTGCCAGCAGTTCCGGTCGGACTAGCGGGGTTTTATCTAGCACAGATACGCAGTATTTT.

This clonotype was counted at least ten times. Here the CDR3 DNA reads TGTGCCAGCAGCCATATGACAGGGTCCACTGAAGCTTTCTTT. This sequence encodes CASSHMTGSTEAFF. The chain employs TRBV12-3 or TRBV12-4 and TRBJ1-1, with 7 bases identical to TRBD1. The CDR3 runs to 14 residues. Unmatched junction bases numbered 8, after V lost 6 bases and J lost 4 bases.

Many counts were recorded for this clonotype. The chain combines TRBV2 with TRBJ2-2; 8 nucleotides agree with TRBD1. The CDR3 has 15 residues. Germline lookup yields CDR1 SNHLY and CDR2 FYNNEI. V trimming: 7 bases; J trimming: 1 base; junction bases outside the gene matches: 5. The CDR3 reads CASTGQGQNTGELFF. The CDR3 nucleotides read TGTGCCAGCACCGGACAGGGACAGAACACCGGGGAGCTGTTTTTT. The whole variable domain, remainder taken from reference TRBV2 and TRBJ2-2, is EPEVTQTPSHQVTQMGQEVILRCVPISNHLYFYWYRQILGQKVEFLVSFYNNEISEKSEIFDDQFSVERPDGSNFTLKIRSTKLEDSAMYFCASTGQGQNTGELFFGEGSRLTVL.

In this sample, this clonotype turned up many times. The rearrangement links TRBV14 to TRBJ1-1; tentative D call: TRBD1 (5 bases). The V and J ends lost 5 bases and 4 bases respectively, with 11 bases between them. In germline, CDR1 is SGHDN, CDR2 FVKESK. There are 13 residues in the CDR3. This CDR3 reads CASSEQGLTEAFF. The DNA of the CDR3 is TGTGCCAGCAGCGAGCAGGGCCTCACTGAAGCTTTCTTT.

This clonotype has ten or more counts. The V and J genes are TRBV11-3 and TRBJ1-2; TRBD1 might be the D (5 bases). With 5 bases removed from V and 8 bases from J, the gap between germline ends came to 21 bases. CDR3 length: 15 residues. Germline CDR1 reads SGHNT; CDR2 reads YENEEA. DNA for the CDR3: TGTGCCAGCAGCCCGGAGAGAGGGGCGCAAAAAGGCTACACCTTC. It codes for CASSPERGAQKGYTF.

A remark on this clonotype: A much larger clone sits a single nucleotide away, making a read error possible. CDR3 amino acids: CASSFRSDHEQYF. CDR3 nucleotide sequence: TGTGCCAGCAGCTTTAGGTCAGACCACGAGCAGTACTTC. This chain joins TRBV7-8 and TRBJ2-7; D is undetermined. CDR1 and CDR2 (germline): SGHVS, FQNEAQ. The CDR3 consists of 13 residues. V lost 3 bases to trimming and J lost 5 bases, with 11 bases between them.